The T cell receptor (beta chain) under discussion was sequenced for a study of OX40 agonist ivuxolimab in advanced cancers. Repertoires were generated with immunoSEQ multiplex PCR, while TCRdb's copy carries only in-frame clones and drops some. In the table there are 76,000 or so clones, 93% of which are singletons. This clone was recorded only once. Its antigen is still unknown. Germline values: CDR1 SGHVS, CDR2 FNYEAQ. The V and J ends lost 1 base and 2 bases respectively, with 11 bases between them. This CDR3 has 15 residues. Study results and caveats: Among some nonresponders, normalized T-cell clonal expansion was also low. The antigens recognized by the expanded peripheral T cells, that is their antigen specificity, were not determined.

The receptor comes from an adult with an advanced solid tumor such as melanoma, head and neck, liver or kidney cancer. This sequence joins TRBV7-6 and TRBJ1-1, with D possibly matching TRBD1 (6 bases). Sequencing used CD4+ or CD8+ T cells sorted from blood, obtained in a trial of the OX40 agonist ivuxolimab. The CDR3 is CASSLGGALNTEAFF. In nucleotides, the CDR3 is TGTGCCAGCAGCTTAGGGGGGGCCTTAAACACTGAAGCTTTCTTT.